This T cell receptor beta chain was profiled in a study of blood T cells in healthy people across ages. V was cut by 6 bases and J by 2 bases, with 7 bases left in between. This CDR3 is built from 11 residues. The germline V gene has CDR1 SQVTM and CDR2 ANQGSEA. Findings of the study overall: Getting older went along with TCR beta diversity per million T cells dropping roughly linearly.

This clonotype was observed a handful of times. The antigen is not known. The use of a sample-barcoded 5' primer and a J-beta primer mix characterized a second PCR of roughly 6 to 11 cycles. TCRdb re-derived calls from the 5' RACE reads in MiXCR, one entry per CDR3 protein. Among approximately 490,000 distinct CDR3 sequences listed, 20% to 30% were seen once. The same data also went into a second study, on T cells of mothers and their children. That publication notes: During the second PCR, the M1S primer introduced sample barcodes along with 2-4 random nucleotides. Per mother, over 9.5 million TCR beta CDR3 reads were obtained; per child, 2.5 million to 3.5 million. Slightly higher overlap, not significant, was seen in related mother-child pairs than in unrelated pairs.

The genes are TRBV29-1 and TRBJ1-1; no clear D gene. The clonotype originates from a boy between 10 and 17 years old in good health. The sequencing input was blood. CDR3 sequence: CSVAPNTEAFF. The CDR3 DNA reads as TGCAGCGTCGCCCCAAACACTGAAGCTTTCTTT.